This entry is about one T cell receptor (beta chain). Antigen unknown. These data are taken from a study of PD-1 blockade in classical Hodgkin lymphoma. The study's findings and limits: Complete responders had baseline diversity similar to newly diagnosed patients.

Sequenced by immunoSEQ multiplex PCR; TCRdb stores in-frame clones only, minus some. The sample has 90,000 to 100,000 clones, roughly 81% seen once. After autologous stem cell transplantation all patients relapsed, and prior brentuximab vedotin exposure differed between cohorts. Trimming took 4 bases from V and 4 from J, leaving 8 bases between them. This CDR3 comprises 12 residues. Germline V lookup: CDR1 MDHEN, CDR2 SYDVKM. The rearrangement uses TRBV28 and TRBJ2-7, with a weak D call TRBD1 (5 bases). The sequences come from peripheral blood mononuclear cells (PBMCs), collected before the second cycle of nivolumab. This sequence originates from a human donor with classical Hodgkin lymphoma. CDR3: CASSSTVYEQYF. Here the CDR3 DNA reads TGTGCCAGCAGTTCGACAGTTTACGAGCAGTACTTC.